This T cell receptor (beta chain) was sequenced for a study of shared clonotypes between healthy human individuals. Notes on the study in general: An expected dependence of interdonor clonotype sharing on sequencing depth was noted.

Clones were sequenced by immunoSEQ multiplex PCR, and TCRdb holds only the in-frame ones, with some missing. The sample consists of 1 million to 1.2 million clones, approximately 80% of them appearing once. Worth noting for this clone: Its matching antigen is unknown.

Trimming took off 0 bases at V and 7 bases at J, with 8 bases between the two ends. The CDR3 runs 13 residues. In germline, CDR1 is SGDLS, CDR2 YYNGEE. The chain joins TRBV9 to TRBJ2-1, with D possibly called TRBD1 or TRBD2 (5 bases each). The receptor comes from a man between 18 and 29 years old in good health. Some clones in this sample may be carry-over from other donors' samples. Specimen: memory CD4+ T cells from PBMCs. Noted subset: CD45RA-negative fraction. This chain's CDR3 is CASSVAWGNEQFF. The CDR3 DNA is TGTGCCAGCAGCGTAGCGTGGGGGAATGAGCAGTTCTTC.